The 30 T cell receptor beta chains in this list originate from one sample, sequenced in a study of T-cell reconstitution after alpha-beta-depleted transplantation in children. Study-wide findings and caveats: Newly generated T cells supplied most T-cell counts and diversity one year post-transplant.

A TCRbeta library incorporating unique molecular identifiers was prepared. Each CDR3 protein is one row after TCRdb ran MiXCR on the PCR reads. The sample yields hundreds of thousands of distinct CDR3 sequences, nearly 8% seen once. These receptors' targets are unknown. Source: peripheral blood, taken 360 days after TCRalphabeta/CD19-depleted stem cell transplant. The receptors originated from a female patient aged 2-10 years who had a stem cell transplant for Fanconi anemia, so the T cells may come from the graft donor.

This clonotype was counted at least ten times. This sequence joins TRBV12-3 or TRBV12-4 and TRBJ1-6; D perhaps matches TRBD1 (5 bases). V lost 3 bases, J lost 12 bases, and 9 bases lay in between. This CDR3 is built from 12 residues. Here the CDR3 DNA reads TGTGCCAGCAGTTTGGGGCAGGGACCCCTCCACTTT. Translation gives CASSLGQGPLHF.

This clonotype has at least ten counts. With a much larger clone just one base away, this may be a read error. The rearrangement joins TRBV12-3 or TRBV12-4 to TRBJ2-4, with TRBD2 identical over 9 bases. The CDR3 has 18 amino acids. The chain's CDR3 is CAISLRPLIAGEDNIQYF. DNA for the CDR3: TGTGCCATCAGTTTACGGCCCCTGATAGCGGGGGAGGATAACATTCAGTACTTC.

This clonotype appeared many times. The chain carries TRBV6-2 or TRBV6-3 and TRBJ2-7; D may correspond to TRBD1 or TRBD2 (5 bases each). Trimming removed 6 bases from V and 7 bases from J, with 16 bases in between. CDR1 and CDR2 from the germline V gene are MNHEY and SVGEGT. The CDR3 loop spans 13 amino acids. CDR3 sequence (DNA): TGTGCCAGCAGCCGGGGACCGTCGCGGGAGCAGTACTTC. It encodes CASSRGPSREQYF.

This clonotype was seen a handful of times. The rearrangement joins TRBV20-1 to TRBJ2-3; D remains ambiguous. The CDR3 is 14 amino acids. Trimming took 5 bases from V and 0 from J, leaving 12 bases between them. Germline lookup yields CDR1 DFQATT and CDR2 SNEGSKA (reference sequence). The CDR3 DNA reads TGCAGTGCTTTAGCCAGAGCTAGCACAGATACGCAGTATTTT. Its translation: CSALARASTDTQYF.

This clonotype was detected ten times or more. This chain uses TRBV24-1 with TRBJ2-7; TRBD1 is a possible D gene (5 bases). Germline assignment: CDR1 KGHDR and CDR2 SFDVKD. The CDR3 covers 14 residues. Trimming left V 4 bases short and J 2 bases short, with 11 bases between. In DNA form, the CDR3 reads TGTGCCACCAGTGACCTACGACAGACCTACGAGCAGTACTTC. Its translation: CATSDLRQTYEQYF.

This clonotype was seen many times. The chain is built from TRBV6-2 or TRBV6-3 and TRBJ2-7, with D hard to call. CDR3 length: 13 residues. The ends were cut back, 4 bases at V and 2 bases at J, with 9 bases in the middle. The germline CDR1 and CDR2 sequences are MNHEY and SVGEGT. CDR3 sequence (DNA): TGTGCCAGCAGTTCGTGGGGTCCCTACGAGCAGTACTTC. This codes for CASSSWGPYEQYF.

This clonotype was seen at least ten times. The chain links TRBV12-3 or TRBV12-4 to TRBJ1-5, with 7 positions matching TRBD1. The CDR3 is 14 amino acids. Trimming took 3 bases from V and 6 from J; bases not matched to a gene: 5. CDR3 in amino acids: CASSFQGGTQPQHF. In DNA, the CDR3 is TGTGCCAGCAGTTTCCAGGGGGGCACTCAGCCCCAGCATTTT.

The chain joins TRBV4-2 to TRBJ2-3; TRBD1 is a possible D gene (6 bases). There are 14 residues in the CDR3. Looked up from germline, CDR1 is LGHNA and CDR2 is YNFKEQ. Trimming took 7 bases from V and 8 from J, leaving 19 bases between them. CDR3 in amino acids: CASTPMGGQITQYF. DNA of the CDR3: TGTGCCAGCACTCCCATGGGCGGACAGATTACGCAGTATTTT.

V is TRBV28 and J is TRBJ2-3, with a weak D call TRBD2 (6 bases). The germline V and J ends were trimmed by 6 bases and 0 bases, with 13 bases remaining between them. The germline CDR1 and CDR2 sequences are MDHEN and SYDVKM. The CDR3 sequence is 15 residues long. CDR3 DNA sequence: TGTGCCAGCAGCTCACTAGCCCTCAGCACAGATACGCAGTATTTT. This gives the protein CASSSLALSTDTQYF.

The chain links TRBV5-1 to TRBJ1-1; D perhaps matches TRBD1 (5 bases). This CDR3 has 14 amino acids. The germline CDR1 and CDR2 sequences are SGHRS and YFSETQ. Trimming shortened V by 0 bases and J by 3 bases, and 9 bases separated the two germline ends. The CDR3 reads CASSLAMGDTEAFF. The DNA of the CDR3 is TGCGCCAGCAGCTTGGCGATGGGGGACACTGAAGCTTTCTTT.

The J gene is TRBJ2-3, the V gene TRBV18; D gene uncertain. Trimming stripped 4 bases from V and 6 bases from J, with 8 bases between. Germline CDR1 reads KGHSH; CDR2 reads LQKENI. CDR3 length equals 12 residues. This CDR3 reads CASSRRRDTQYF. Here the CDR3 DNA reads TGTGCCAGCTCACGCCGCAGGGATACGCAGTATTTT. The entire variable domain, with the rest obtained from reference TRBV18 and TRBJ2-3, is as follows: NAGVMQNPRHLVRRRGQEARLRCSPMKGHSHVYWYRQLPEEGLKFMVYLQKENIIDESGMPKERFSAEFPKEGPSILRIQQVVRGDSAAYFCASSRRRDTQYFGPGTRLTVL.

This clonotype was observed at least ten times. The gene calls are TRBV21-1 and TRBJ1-3; whether TRBD1, the table's D call, matches the DNA was not checked. TRBV21-1 is deemed a pseudogene. The CDR3 extends over 15 amino acids. In DNA form, the CDR3 reads TGTGCCAGCAGCAAGGGGGGACAGGCTGGAAACACCATATATTTT. Its translation: CASSKGGQAGNTIYF.

The chain employs TRBV23-1 and TRBJ2-3, with D uncertain. TRBV23-1 is an ORF, and what it does is uncertain. The CDR3 runs to 15 residues. Trimming removed 3 bases at V and 4 bases at J, with 14 bases between. The CDR3 region has the DNA TGCGCCAGCAGTCACCGGAGTAGGGTGGCAGATACGCAGTATTTT. This gives the protein CASSHRSRVADTQYF.

This clonotype was counted at least ten times. The chain uses TRBV20-1 and TRBJ2-1; 12 positions agree with TRBD2. V shed 3 bases, J shed 8 bases, and the junction held 8 bases outside the gene matches. The CDR3 consists of 15 residues. In germline, CDR1 is DFQATT, CDR2 SNEGSKA (reference sequence). Here the CDR3 DNA reads TGCAGTGCTAGGATGACTAGCGGGAGATCGCATGAGCAGTTCTTC. Its translation is CSARMTSGRSHEQFF.

This clonotype was seen ten or more times. This rearrangement joins TRBV5-1 to TRBJ2-4; possibly TRBD1 or TRBD2 for D (5 bases each). The CDR3 spans 15 residues. Trimming took off 0 bases at V and 1 base at J, with 8 bases between the two ends. Germline-derived CDR1 and CDR2 are SGHRS and YFSETQ. The CDR3 DNA reads TGCGCCAGCAGCTTGGGAGGGGACGCCAAAAACATTCAGTACTTC. It codes for CASSLGGDAKNIQYF.

The CDR3 reads CASSWGLRDTEAFF. Here the CDR3 DNA reads TGTGCCAGCAGCTGGGGCCTGCGGGACACTGAAGCTTTCTTT. This chain uses TRBV7-2 with TRBJ1-1; TRBD1 might be the D (5 bases). The CDR3 totals 14 residues. V was clipped by 4 bases and J by 3 bases, with 12 bases between them. Germline V gene data show CDR1 as SGHTA and CDR2 as FQGNSA.

The chain is built from TRBV5-8 and TRBJ2-7; D remains ambiguous. This CDR3 has 15 amino acids. With 1 base removed from V and 2 bases from J, the gap between germline ends came to 13 bases. CDR1 is SGHTS, CDR2 YDEGEE, per germline. The CDR3 DNA sequence: TGTGCCAGCAGCTTGTTCCAACCGGATGCCTACGAGCAGTACTTC. Residues: CASSLFQPDAYEQYF.

This clonotype was recorded many times. The genes are TRBV12-3 or TRBV12-4 and TRBJ2-4; D is possibly TRBD2 (6 bases). Trimming stripped 5 bases from V and 0 bases from J, with 17 bases between. CDR3 length equals 17 residues. The CDR3 here is CASSDSLATLAKNIQYF. The CDR3 region has the DNA TGTGCCAGCAGTGACTCCCTAGCGACACTAGCCAAAAACATTCAGTACTTC.

In this sample, this clonotype turned up many times. CDR3 sequence: CSRKRGFTDTQYF. DNA of the CDR3: TGCAGTAGAAAGCGGGGGTTCACAGATACGCAGTATTTT. The chain has TRBV20-1 and TRBJ2-3; 8 bases line up with TRBD2. CDR1 and CDR2 (germline): DFQATT, SNEGSKA (reference sequence). V shed 8 bases, J shed 2 bases, and the junction held 6 bases outside the gene matches. This CDR3 region has 13 residues.

This clonotype was counted only a few times. The chain uses TRBV5-1 and TRBJ1-2; the match to TRBD1 covers 8 bases. Germline trimming cut 2 bases from V and 4 bases from J; bases unmatched to any gene: 7. The CDR3 sequence is 15 residues long. Germline V gene lookup returns CDR1 SGHRS and CDR2 YFSETQ. The CDR3 loop is CASSFGTGILYGYTF. CDR3 DNA: TGCGCCAGCAGCTTTGGGACAGGAATTCTCTATGGCTACACCTTC.

The chain has TRBV10-3 and TRBJ1-2; weak D call: TRBD1 (6 bases). Germline V gene data show CDR1 as ENHRY and CDR2 as SYGVKD. The CDR3 is 19 amino acids. V was trimmed by 3 bases and J by 1 base, leaving 24 bases between them. The CDR3 reads CAISEPDSGQIGINYGYTF. As DNA, the CDR3 is TGTGCCATCAGTGAACCGGACAGCGGGCAGATTGGGATTAACTATGGCTACACCTTC.

This clonotype has only a few counts. The chain employs TRBV5-6 and TRBJ2-3; D is unclear. The CDR3 length is 12 residues. The germline V gene encodes CDR1 SGHDT and CDR2 YYEEEE. V was cut by 4 bases and J by 14 bases, with 17 bases left in between. The CDR3 protein is CASSVASGEPYF. CDR3 nucleotides: TGTGCCAGCAGCGTGGCTAGTGGCGAACCGTATTTT.

V gene TRBV19 combines with J gene TRBJ2-5, with 7 bases aligning to TRBD1. The germline gives CDR1 LNHDA, CDR2 SQIVND (reference sequence). The CDR3 is 15 amino acids. J gave up 6 bases and V 3 bases, and 10 bases lay outside the gene matches. As DNA, the CDR3 is TGTGCCAGTAGTATCGGAAGACAGGGAATTAAGACCCAGTACTTC. This encodes CASSIGRQGIKTQYF.

This clonotype was detected ten times or more. This sequence joins TRBV20-1 and TRBJ2-7, with unresolved D. Germline assignment: CDR1 DFQATT and CDR2 SNEGSKA (reference sequence). Trimming cost V 3 bases and J 2 bases, with 2 bases left between them. The CDR3 covers 10 residues. The CDR3 region is CSASPYEQYF. The CDR3 DNA reads TGCAGTGCTAGCCCCTACGAGCAGTACTTC.

This clonotype was observed a few times. The chain couples TRBV7-3 to TRBJ2-3; the D is unclear. The CDR3 loop spans 16 amino acids. Germline V CDR1 and CDR2: SGHTA, FQGTGA. Trimming took off 5 bases at V and 1 base at J, with 16 bases between the two ends. CDR3 coding DNA: TGTGCCAGCAGCGACGGCCACCGTTCACGCACAGATACGCAGTATTTT. Protein: CASSDGHRSRTDTQYF.

This clonotype was seen many times. J is TRBJ2-1 and V is TRBV20-1; TRBD2 agrees at 11 bases. CDR3 length: 15 amino acids. Trimming removed 6 bases from V and 6 bases from J; junction bases left unmatched: 10. Germline CDR1 and CDR2: DFQATT and SNEGSKA (reference sequence). CDR3 in DNA: TGCAGTGCGCCGTATATTAGCGGGAGGGGCAATGAGCAGTTCTTC. Its protein is CSAPYISGRGNEQFF.

At least ten counts were recorded for this clonotype. This rearrangement joins TRBV7-6 to TRBJ2-7; D is ambiguous. The germline CDR1 and CDR2 sequences are SGHVS and FNYEAQ. V was clipped by 4 bases and J by 5 bases, with 9 bases between them. The CDR3 is 12 residues long. The CDR3 spells CASSSGSHEQYF. In DNA form, the CDR3 reads TGTGCCAGCAGCTCTGGCAGCCACGAGCAGTACTTC.

At least ten counts were recorded for this clonotype. The chain links TRBV28 to TRBJ2-3; D remains unclear. The CDR3 loop spans 12 amino acids. Deletions cut 8 bases from V and 0 bases from J, with 6 bases between. Looked up from germline, CDR1 is MDHEN and CDR2 is SYDVKM. CDR3 in amino acids: CASQVSTDTQYF. In DNA form, the CDR3 reads TGTGCCAGCCAGGTTAGCACAGATACGCAGTATTTT.

This clonotype showed up many times. This chain uses TRBV6-2 or TRBV6-3 with TRBJ2-2, with D perhaps matching TRBD2 (5 bases). V lost 4 bases and J 4 bases, leaving 13 bases between the germline ends. The CDR3 totals 15 residues. Germline V gives CDR1 MNHEY, CDR2 SVGEGT. The chain's CDR3 is CASSSRAVGTGELFF. The CDR3 coding sequence is TGTGCCAGCAGTTCGAGGGCGGTGGGCACCGGGGAGCTGTTTTTT.

This clonotype was seen a handful of times. The chain combines TRBV27 with TRBJ1-4, with a possible D match to TRBD1 (5 bases). V was clipped by 5 bases and J by 7 bases, with 14 bases between them. The germline CDR1 and CDR2 sequences are MNHEY and SMNVEV (reference sequence). This CDR3 has 14 amino acids. The CDR3 spells CASSPRVSGEKLFF. In DNA form, the CDR3 reads TGTGCCAGCAGTCCCAGGGTATCCGGTGAAAAACTGTTTTTT.